This TCR beta chain stems from a study of cytomegalovirus exposure and HLA in healthy donors. Findings of the study overall: Some V segments, including TRBV6-2 and TRBV6-3, were excluded as indistinguishable.

The CDR3 covers 16 residues. Germline V gives CDR1 SGHAT, CDR2 FQNNGV. V dropped 0 bases and J dropped 1 base, with 12 bases sitting between them. This clone appeared a few times. The antigen is undetermined. The PCR made use of 60 Vbeta and 13 Jbeta primers. TCRdb's copy holds only in-frame clones and misses some; the assay was immunoSEQ multiplex PCR. Of fewer than 250,000 clones listed, about 77% are singletons. V usage is TRBV11-2 and J usage is TRBJ2-5; weak D call: TRBD1 (5 bases). Input material: PBMCs. The origin of this receptor is a woman aged 25 to 39 in good health and CMV-seronegative. The CDR3 is CASSLEGRAIQETQYF. As DNA, the CDR3 is TGTGCCAGCAGCTTAGAGGGCAGGGCGATCCAAGAGACCCAGTACTTC.